These 5 T cell receptor beta chains came from one sample sequenced in a study of blood T cell repertoires in COVID-19. The table came from immunoSEQ multiplex PCR; TCRdb's copy has only in-frame clones and leaves some out. The profile shows roughly 97,000 clones, about three quarters of them singletons. The sequenced material came from peripheral blood. Receptor source: an older man with acute or convalescent COVID-19.

This clone was picked up one time. The genes are TRBV29-1 and TRBJ1-1; TRBD1 is a possible D gene (5 bases). CDR1 is SQVTM, CDR2 ANQGSEA, per germline. The V end lost 0 bases, the J end lost 4 bases, and 12 bases lay between the germline ends. The CDR3 is made up of 14 amino acids. The CDR3 spells CSVEDGARATEAFF. The CDR3 nucleotides read TGCAGCGTTGAAGATGGGGCCCGCGCCACTGAAGCTTTCTTT.

The CDR3 sequence is CATSDSRYGYGYTF. The DNA for the CDR3 is TGTGCCACCAGTGATTCCCGATACGGGTATGGCTACACCTTC. The chain carries TRBV24-1 and TRBJ1-2; D call uncertain. V lost 2 bases to trimming and J lost 5 bases, with 11 bases between them. Germline loops: CDR1 KGHDR, CDR2 SFDVKD. The CDR3 spans 14 residues.

V is TRBV2 and J is TRBJ2-1, with D possibly TRBD1 on 6 matching bases. V was pared by 3 bases and J by 1 base, with 10 bases between. Germline V gene sequence: CDR1 SNHLY, CDR2 FYNNEI. The CDR3 loop spans 15 amino acids. Written as DNA, the CDR3 is TGTGCCAGCAGTGATTTTAGGGGGTCCTACAATGAGCAGTTCTTC. Amino acids: CASSDFRGSYNEQFF.

This clone was picked up a small number of times. The chain employs TRBV10-2 and TRBJ2-2, with D possibly matching TRBD1 (5 bases). The CDR3 consists of 13 residues. CDR1 is WSHSY and CDR2 is SAAADI in the germline V gene. With 5 bases removed from V and 5 bases from J, the gap between germline ends came to 9 bases. The chain's CDR3 is CASSLTGTGELFF. CDR3 nucleotide sequence: TGCGCCAGCAGTCTCACAGGAACCGGGGAGCTGTTTTTT.

This chain joins TRBV29-1 and TRBJ2-6, with a possible D match to TRBD2 (5 bases). Germline values: CDR1 SQVTM, CDR2 ANQGSEA. V was trimmed by 2 bases and J by 0 bases, leaving 8 bases between them. The CDR3 contains 15 residues. CDR3 residues: CSVEKEGSGANVLTF. In DNA, the CDR3 is TGCAGCGTTGAAAAAGAGGGCTCTGGGGCCAACGTCCTGACTTTC.